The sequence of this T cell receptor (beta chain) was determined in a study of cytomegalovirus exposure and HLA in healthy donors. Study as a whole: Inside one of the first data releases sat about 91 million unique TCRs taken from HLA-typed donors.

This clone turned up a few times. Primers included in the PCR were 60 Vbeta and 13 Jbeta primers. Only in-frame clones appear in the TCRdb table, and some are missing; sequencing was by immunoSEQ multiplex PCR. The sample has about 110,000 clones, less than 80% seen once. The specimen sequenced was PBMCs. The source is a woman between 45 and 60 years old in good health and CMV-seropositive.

CDR3 sequence reads: CASSPGGGLEQFF. CDR3 nucleotide sequence: TGTGCCAGCAGTCCCGGGGGGGGGTTAGAGCAGTTCTTC. The chain recombines TRBV27 with TRBJ2-1; TRBD2 matches at 8 bases. Germline V lookup: CDR1 MNHEY, CDR2 SMNVEV (reference sequence). The CDR3 length is 13 residues. Germline trimming cut 5 bases from V and 10 bases from J; bases unmatched to any gene: 7.